These T cell receptor beta chains were read from a single sample in a study of shared clonotypes between healthy human individuals. Only in-frame clones appear in the TCRdb table, and some are missing; sequencing was by immunoSEQ multiplex PCR. The sample has about 2.1 million clones; 93% are singletons. Sample: naive CD8+ T cells from PBMCs. These receptors were taken from a man between 18 and 35 years old in good health. Some clones in this sample may be carry-over from other donors' samples. Both conserved end residues are part of each CDR3.

j_call: TRBJ2-7; v_call: TRBV6-1; cdr3_aa: CASSERLWGNEQYF
j_call: TRBJ1-1; v_call: TRBV30; cdr3_aa: CAWSLFPGEAFF
j_call: TRBJ1-3; v_call: TRBV10-3; cdr3_aa: CAITRGDITIYF
j_call: TRBJ1-1; v_call: TRBV2; cdr3_aa: CASSVAYEGVNTEAFF
j_call: TRBJ2-5; v_call: TRBV28; cdr3_aa: CASSFSATGRQETQYF
j_call: TRBJ2-5; v_call: TRBV19; cdr3_aa: CASSTWREGQETQYF
j_call: TRBJ2-2; v_call: TRBV7-8; cdr3_aa: CASSFRQLIPNTGELFF
j_call: TRBJ1-1; v_call: TRBV11-2; cdr3_aa: CASSRVGANTEAFF
j_call: TRBJ2-3; v_call: TRBV27; cdr3_aa: CASSQWGHDPSTDTQYF
j_call: TRBJ2-7; v_call: TRBV19; cdr3_aa: CASSARGGIYEQYF
j_call: TRBJ2-3; v_call: TRBV7-2; cdr3_aa: CASSPRLAALPGDTQYF
j_call: TRBJ1-1; v_call: TRBV7-6; cdr3_aa: CASSLEALLNMNTEAFF
j_call: TRBJ2-7; v_call: TRBV5-1; cdr3_aa: CASSQLAGSEQYF
j_call: TRBJ2-1; v_call: TRBV5-6; cdr3_aa: CASSFVRGYEQFF
j_call: TRBJ2-2; v_call: TRBV27; cdr3_aa: CASSLKGMNTGELFF
j_call: TRBJ2-7; v_call: TRBV5-1; cdr3_aa: CASNPYDGRLGEQYF
j_call: TRBJ2-1; v_call: TRBV6-6; cdr3_aa: CASSYFQGNEQFF
j_call: TRBJ2-1; v_call: TRBV6-5; cdr3_aa: CASTVGGTGVNEQFF
j_call: TRBJ1-2; v_call: TRBV9; cdr3_aa: CASSVEAGAAYGYTF
j_call: TRBJ2-7; v_call: TRBV5-1; cdr3_aa: CASSLGLGGRESYEQYF
j_call: TRBJ2-1; v_call: TRBV28; cdr3_aa: CASSLGTLATLYNEQFF
j_call: TRBJ2-1; v_call: TRBV2; cdr3_aa: CAEISGVGPNEQFF
j_call: TRBJ2-6; v_call: TRBV6-1; cdr3_aa: CASPELHSGANVLTF
j_call: TRBJ2-3; v_call: TRBV11-2; cdr3_aa: CASSLLGEGLGDTQYF
j_call: TRBJ2-3; v_call: TRBV9; cdr3_aa: CASSVPQRGPFTDTQYF
j_call: TRBJ1-1; v_call: TRBV2; cdr3_aa: CASSTRVGSLNTEAFF
j_call: TRBJ2-2; v_call: TRBV9; cdr3_aa: CASSVRMGRLDNPKSTGELFF
j_call: TRBJ2-1; v_call: TRBV7-9; cdr3_aa: CAGGAHNEQFF
j_call: TRBJ1-1; v_call: TRBV30; cdr3_aa: CAWSWGVKNTEAFF
j_call: TRBJ2-1; v_call: TRBV2; cdr3_aa: CASSKTGVYNNEQFF
j_call: TRBJ2-1; v_call: TRBV7-9; cdr3_aa: CASSPDLGGLNEQFF
j_call: TRBJ2-2; v_call: TRBV6-1; cdr3_aa: CASSDTGELFF
j_call: TRBJ2-1; v_call: TRBV2; cdr3_aa: CASSEGVEGPTWWEQFF
j_call: TRBJ1-3; v_call: TRBV27; cdr3_aa: CASSETGQGNTIYF
j_call: TRBJ2-3; v_call: TRBV9; cdr3_aa: CASSKSGLTDTQYF
j_call: TRBJ2-1; v_call: TRBV5-1; cdr3_aa: CASSGLGLAGLGNEQFF
j_call: TRBJ2-1; v_call: TRBV14; cdr3_aa: CASSQVLVSYNEQFF
j_call: TRBJ2-7; v_call: TRBV7-2; cdr3_aa: CASSWDRASSYEQYF
j_call: TRBJ1-2; v_call: TRBV13; cdr3_aa: CASSLRIMGYGYTF
j_call: TRBJ2-1; v_call: TRBV7-9; cdr3_aa: CASSSGSGTRYLEQFF
j_call: TRBJ1-2; v_call: TRBV5-4; cdr3_aa: CASSLPVHNNYGYTF
j_call: TRBJ1-1; v_call: TRBV5-4; cdr3_aa: CASSRRDRVGTEAFF
j_call: TRBJ2-1; v_call: TRBV7-6; cdr3_aa: CASSRRDREQFF
j_call: TRBJ2-5; v_call: TRBV10-3; cdr3_aa: CATTGTGVQETQYF
j_call: TRBJ2-7; v_call: TRBV28; cdr3_aa: CASSLQGNYEQYF
j_call: TRBJ2-5; v_call: TRBV4-1; cdr3_aa: CASSQGTGPQETQYF
j_call: TRBJ1-1; v_call: TRBV7-5; cdr3_aa: CARSSKREEAFF
j_call: TRBJ2-1; v_call: TRBV19; cdr3_aa: CASSVGLAGEQFF
j_call: TRBJ2-7; v_call: TRBV27; cdr3_aa: CASSLTPGTGGEQYF
j_call: TRBJ2-3; v_call: TRBV29-1; cdr3_aa: CSAISDTQYF
j_call: TRBJ1-4; v_call: TRBV27; cdr3_aa: CASSLRDRDEKLFF
j_call: TRBJ1-2; v_call: TRBV14; cdr3_aa: CASSPPHVGDRGDWARGYTF
j_call: TRBJ1-1; v_call: TRBV30; cdr3_aa: CAWMAGLNTEAFF
j_call: TRBJ2-7; v_call: TRBV9; cdr3_aa: CASSVGGGNYEQYF
j_call: TRBJ1-3; v_call: TRBV28; cdr3_aa: CASSSTKISGNTIYF